This TCR beta chain is from a study of T cell responses to AZD1222 COVID-19 vaccine. As for the study in general: Pooled together were second doses at about 4 or about 12 weeks.

Method: immunoSEQ multiplex PCR; TCRdb's copy keeps in-frame clones and lacks some. The table includes some 36,000 clones, about 89% detected once. Trimming pared 1 base from V and 0 bases from J, leaving 13 bases between. CDR1 and CDR2 from the germline V gene are SGHNT and YENEEA. The CDR3 covers 16 residues. Study results and caveats: Clonal diversity may have been underestimated, and the donors were mostly white British, with more females than males. Repertoire sampling happened only post peak T cell response.

As for this clone: Its antigen is as yet unknown.

This clonotype originated in an adult in good health. Source: peripheral blood, taken on day 0 of AZD1222 vaccination. The rearrangement joins TRBV11-3 to TRBJ2-7; possibly TRBD2 for D (5 bases). The chain's CDR3 is CASSLAFSGSSYEQYF. CDR3 DNA: TGTGCCAGCAGCTTAGCATTTTCTGGGAGCTCCTACGAGCAGTACTTC.